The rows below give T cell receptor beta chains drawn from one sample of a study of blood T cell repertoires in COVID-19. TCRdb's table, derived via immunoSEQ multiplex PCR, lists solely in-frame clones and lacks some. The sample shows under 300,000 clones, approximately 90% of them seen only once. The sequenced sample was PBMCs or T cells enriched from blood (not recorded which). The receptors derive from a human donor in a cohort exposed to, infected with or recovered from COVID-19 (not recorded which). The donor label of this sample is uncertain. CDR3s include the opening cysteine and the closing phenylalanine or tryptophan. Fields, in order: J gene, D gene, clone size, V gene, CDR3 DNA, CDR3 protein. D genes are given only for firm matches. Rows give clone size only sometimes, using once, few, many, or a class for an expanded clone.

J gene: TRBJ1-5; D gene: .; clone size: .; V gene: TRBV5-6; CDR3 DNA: TGTGCCAGCAGCTCCCTTGGGGGGGACCAGCCCCAGCATTTT; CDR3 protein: CASSSLGGDQPQHF
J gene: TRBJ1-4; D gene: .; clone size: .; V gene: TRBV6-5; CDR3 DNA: TGTGCCAGCAGTTACAGTCGCGGGGACCGAGGGGAAAAACTGTTTTTT; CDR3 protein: CASSYSRGDRGEKLFF
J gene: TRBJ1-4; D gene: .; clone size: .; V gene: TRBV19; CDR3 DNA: TGTGCCAGTAGTATTATGAGCGAGGAAAAACTGTTTTTT; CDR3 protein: CASSIMSEEKLFF
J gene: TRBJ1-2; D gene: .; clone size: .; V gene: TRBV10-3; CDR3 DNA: TGTGCCATCAGTGAGGGGGGCGCGGGCTATGGCTACACCTTC; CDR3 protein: CAISEGGAGYGYTF
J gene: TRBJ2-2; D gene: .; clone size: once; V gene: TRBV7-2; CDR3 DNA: TGTGCCAGCAGCTCCCCGGGAGTCTTCACCGGGGAGCTGTTTTTT; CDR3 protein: CASSSPGVFTGELFF
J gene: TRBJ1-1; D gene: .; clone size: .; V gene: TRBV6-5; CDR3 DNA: TGTGCCAGCAGTTACTCGTATAGGACAGCGAACACTGAAGCTTTCTTT; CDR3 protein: CASSYSYRTANTEAFF
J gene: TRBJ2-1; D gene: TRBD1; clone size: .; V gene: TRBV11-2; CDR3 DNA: TGTGCCAGCAGCCCACCTGGACAGGCCCATGAGCAGTTCTTC; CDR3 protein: CASSPPGQAHEQFF
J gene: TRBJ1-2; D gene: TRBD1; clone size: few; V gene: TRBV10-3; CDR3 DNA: TGTGCCATCAGGAATGCCGGGACAGCGGATGGCTACACCTTC; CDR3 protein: CAIRNAGTADGYTF
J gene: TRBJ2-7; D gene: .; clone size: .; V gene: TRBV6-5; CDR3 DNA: TGTGCCAGCAGGGAGGGGAATCGCTACGAGCAGTACTTC; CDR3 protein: CASREGNRYEQYF
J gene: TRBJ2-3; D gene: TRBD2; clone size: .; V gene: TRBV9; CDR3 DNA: TGTGCCAGCAGCGCCACCTCAGCGGGGGGGCCAGATACGCAGTATTTT; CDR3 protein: CASSATSAGGPDTQYF
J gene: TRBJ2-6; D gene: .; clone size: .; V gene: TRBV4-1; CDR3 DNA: TGCGCCAGCAGCCAAGAATTGGGCCCAACCCCTGGGGCCAACGTCCTGACTTTC; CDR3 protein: CASSQELGPTPGANVLTF
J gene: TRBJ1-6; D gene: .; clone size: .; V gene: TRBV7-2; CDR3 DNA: TGTGCCAGCAGCCCCCGGGATTCACCCCTCCACTTT; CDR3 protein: CASSPRDSPLHF
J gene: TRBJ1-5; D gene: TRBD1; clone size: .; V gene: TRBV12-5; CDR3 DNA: TGTGCTAGTGGTTTGGTACGAGGGGGCGATCAGCCCCAGCATTTT; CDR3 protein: CASGLVRGGDQPQHF
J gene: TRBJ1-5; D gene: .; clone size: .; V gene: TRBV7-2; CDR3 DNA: TGTGCCAGCAGCTTAGCTGTGTTTAAGGGGCCCAGCAATCAGCCCCAGCATTTT; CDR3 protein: CASSLAVFKGPSNQPQHF
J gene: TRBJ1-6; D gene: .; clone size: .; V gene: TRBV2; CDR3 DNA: TGTGCCAGCAGGGGGGGCTCCTATAATTCACCCCTCCACTTT; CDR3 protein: CASRGGSYNSPLHF
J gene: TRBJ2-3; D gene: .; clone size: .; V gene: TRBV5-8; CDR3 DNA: TGTGCCAGCAGCTTGACCAGCGGATACACAGATACGCAGTATTTT; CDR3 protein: CASSLTSGYTDTQYF
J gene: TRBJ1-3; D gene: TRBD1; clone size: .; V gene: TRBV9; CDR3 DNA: TGTGCCAGCAGCGTTGACAGGGGATGGAACACCATATATTTT; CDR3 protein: CASSVDRGWNTIYF
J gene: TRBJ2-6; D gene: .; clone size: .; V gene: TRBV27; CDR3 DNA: TGTGCCAGTCAAAACTCTGGGGCCAACGTCCTGACTTTC; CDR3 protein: CASQNSGANVLTF
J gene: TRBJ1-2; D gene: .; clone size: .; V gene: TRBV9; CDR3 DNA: TGTGCCAGCAGCTTCTCCTCCGGGGGGGAACGGGTCGGTGGCTACACCTTC; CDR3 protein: CASSFSSGGERVGGYTF
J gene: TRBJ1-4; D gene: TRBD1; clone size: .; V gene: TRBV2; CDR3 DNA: TGTGCCAGCAGTGACGGAGGGGGCTATGAAAAACTGTTTTTT; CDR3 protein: CASSDGGGYEKLFF
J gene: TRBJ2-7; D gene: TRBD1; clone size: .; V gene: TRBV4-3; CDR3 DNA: TGCGCCAGCAGCCAAGATCGGAGGGCAGGGGGCCACGAGCAGTACTTC; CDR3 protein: CASSQDRRAGGHEQYF
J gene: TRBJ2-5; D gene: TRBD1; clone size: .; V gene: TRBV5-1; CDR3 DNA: TGCGCCACTTCAGGACAGGCCCCCGGTTCCCAAGAGACCCAGTACTTC; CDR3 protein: CATSGQAPGSQETQYF
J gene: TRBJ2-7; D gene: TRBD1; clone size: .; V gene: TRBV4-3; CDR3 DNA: TGCGCCAGCAGCCAAGATAGGAAAGGGACAGGGGCCTACGAGCAGTACTTC; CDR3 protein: CASSQDRKGTGAYEQYF
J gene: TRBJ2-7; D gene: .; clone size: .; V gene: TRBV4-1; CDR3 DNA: TGCGCCAGCAGCCAGAAACAGGCCTCCTACGAGCAGTACTTC; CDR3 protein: CASSQKQASYEQYF